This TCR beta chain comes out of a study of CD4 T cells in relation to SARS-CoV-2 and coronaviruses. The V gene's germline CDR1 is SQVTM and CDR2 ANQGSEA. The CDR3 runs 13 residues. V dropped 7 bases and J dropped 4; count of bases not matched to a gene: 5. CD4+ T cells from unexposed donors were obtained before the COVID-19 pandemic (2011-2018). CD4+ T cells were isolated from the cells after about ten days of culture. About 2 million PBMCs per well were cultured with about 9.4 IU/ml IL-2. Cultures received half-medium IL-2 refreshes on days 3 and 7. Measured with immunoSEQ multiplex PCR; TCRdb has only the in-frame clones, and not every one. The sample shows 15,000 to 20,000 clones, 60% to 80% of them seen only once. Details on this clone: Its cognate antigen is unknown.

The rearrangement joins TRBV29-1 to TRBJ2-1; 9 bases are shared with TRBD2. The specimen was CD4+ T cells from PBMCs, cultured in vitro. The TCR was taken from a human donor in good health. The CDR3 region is CSAHAGGYNEQFF. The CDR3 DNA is TGCAGCGCTCATGCGGGAGGGTACAATGAGCAGTTCTTC.